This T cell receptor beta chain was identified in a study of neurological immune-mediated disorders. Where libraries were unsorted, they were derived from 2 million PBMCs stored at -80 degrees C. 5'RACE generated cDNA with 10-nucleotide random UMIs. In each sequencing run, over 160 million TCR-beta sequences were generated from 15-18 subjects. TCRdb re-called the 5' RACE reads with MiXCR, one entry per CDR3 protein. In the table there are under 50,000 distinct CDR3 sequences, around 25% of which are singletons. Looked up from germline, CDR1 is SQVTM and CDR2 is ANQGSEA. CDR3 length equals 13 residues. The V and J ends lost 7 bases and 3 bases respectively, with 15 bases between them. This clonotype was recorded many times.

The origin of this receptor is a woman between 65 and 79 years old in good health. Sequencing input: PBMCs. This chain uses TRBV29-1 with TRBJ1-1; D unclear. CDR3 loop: CSGRVRVDTEAFF. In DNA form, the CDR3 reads TGCAGCGGGAGGGTAAGGGTCGACACTGAAGCTTTCTTT.